The rows below give T cell receptor beta chains drawn from one sample of a study of T cell repertoires in cytomegalovirus infection. Via MiXCR, TCRdb re-called the reads, giving one row per CDR3 protein. The sample shows 170,000 or so distinct CDR3 sequences, about a sixth of them seen only once. The source material was CD8+ T cells from PBMCs. These receptors all stem from a human donor in good health (CMV status not recorded). Some clones in this sample may be carry-over from other donors' samples. Both conserved end residues are part of each CDR3. The order of the fields is V gene, clone size, D gene, J gene, CDR3 DNA, CDR3 protein. D genes are given only for firm matches. Clone size is given for some rows only: seen once, a few or many times, or a class if the clone is expanded.

v_gene: TRBV7-2
abundance: few
d_gene: TRBD1
j_gene: TRBJ2-1
CDR3nt: TGTGCCAGCAGCACCAGCAGGACAGGGTACAATGAGCAGTTCTTC
CDR3aa: CASSTSRTGYNEQFF

v_gene: TRBV7-6
abundance: few
d_gene: TRBD1
j_gene: TRBJ2-1
CDR3nt: TGTGCCAGCAGCCGTGACAGGGGAGAACTTCTAAACAATGAGCAGTTCTTC
CDR3aa: CASSRDRGELLNNEQFF

v_gene: TRBV2
abundance: NA
d_gene: NA
j_gene: TRBJ1-1
CDR3nt: TGTGCCAGCATACGGGGCACTGAAGCTTTCTTT
CDR3aa: CASIRGTEAFF

v_gene: TRBV6-5
abundance: few
d_gene: NA
j_gene: TRBJ2-4
CDR3nt: TGTGCCAGCAGTACGACAGTAGCCAAAAACATTCAGTACTTC
CDR3aa: CASSTTVAKNIQYF

v_gene: TRBV7-9
abundance: NA
d_gene: TRBD2
j_gene: TRBJ2-5
CDR3nt: TGTGCCAGCAGCTCAAACCGACTAGCGGGGGATCAAGAGACCCAGTACTTC
CDR3aa: CASSSNRLAGDQETQYF

v_gene: TRBV5-6
abundance: few
d_gene: TRBD1
j_gene: TRBJ2-7
CDR3nt: TGTGCCAGCAGCTTGGCCGGGACAGGGGCCTACGAGCAGTACTTC
CDR3aa: CASSLAGTGAYEQYF

v_gene: TRBV10-1
abundance: NA
d_gene: NA
j_gene: TRBJ1-6
CDR3nt: TGCGCCAGCAGTGAAATGGCTCACGGTTCACCCCTCCACTTT
CDR3aa: CASSEMAHGSPLHF

v_gene: TRBV4-3
abundance: NA
d_gene: TRBD1
j_gene: TRBJ1-2
CDR3nt: TGCGCCAGCAGCCAAACGACAGGGCGGCGGGTCTATGGCTACACCTTC
CDR3aa: CASSQTTGRRVYGYTF

v_gene: TRBV7-8
abundance: few
d_gene: TRBD2
j_gene: TRBJ2-1
CDR3nt: TGTGCCAGCAGCCCAGAGCGGGGTTCCTACAATGAGCAGTTCTTC
CDR3aa: CASSPERGSYNEQFF

v_gene: TRBV12-3/TRBV12-4
abundance: few
d_gene: NA
j_gene: TRBJ2-7
CDR3nt: TGTGCCAGCAGCCCGCAAGTCTACGAGCAGTACTTC
CDR3aa: CASSPQVYEQYF

v_gene: TRBV7-3
abundance: many
d_gene: NA
j_gene: TRBJ1-6
CDR3nt: TGTGCCAGCAGCCCGTCGGGACAAAATTCACCCCTCCACTTT
CDR3aa: CASSPSGQNSPLHF

v_gene: TRBV6-2/TRBV6-3
abundance: NA
d_gene: NA
j_gene: TRBJ2-2
CDR3nt: TGTGCCAGCAGGCCTCCCAGGGAGGCCGGGGAGCTGTTTTTT
CDR3aa: CASRPPREAGELFF

v_gene: TRBV28
abundance: few
d_gene: NA
j_gene: TRBJ1-3
CDR3nt: TGTGCCAGCACCCTGGTAGGGACTGGAAACACCATATATTTT
CDR3aa: CASTLVGTGNTIYF

v_gene: TRBV19
abundance: few
d_gene: NA
j_gene: TRBJ2-5
CDR3nt: TGTGCCAGTAGTACCCACTCACAGGGAAGGGGCCAAGAGACCCAGTACTTC
CDR3aa: CASSTHSQGRGQETQYF

v_gene: TRBV7-4
abundance: few
d_gene: NA
j_gene: TRBJ2-7
CDR3nt: TGTGCCAGCAGCTTACAGGGCGAGCAGTACTTC
CDR3aa: CASSLQGEQYF

v_gene: TRBV9
abundance: NA
d_gene: NA
j_gene: TRBJ1-2
CDR3nt: TGTGCCAGCAGCGTAGAAGGGGATGGCTACACCTTC
CDR3aa: CASSVEGDGYTF

v_gene: TRBV20-1
abundance: NA
d_gene: NA
j_gene: TRBJ1-2
CDR3nt: TGCAGTGTGTGGAAAGGGGATGGCTATGGCTACACCTTC
CDR3aa: CSVWKGDGYGYTF

v_gene: TRBV7-2
abundance: few
d_gene: TRBD1
j_gene: TRBJ2-7
CDR3nt: TGTGCCAGCAGCTCGCCGGGACAGTACTACGAGCAGTACTTC
CDR3aa: CASSSPGQYYEQYF

v_gene: TRBV28
abundance: NA
d_gene: NA
j_gene: TRBJ2-3
CDR3nt: TGTGCCAGCAGTTCCCTCCGTCTAACTAGCACAGATACGCAGTATTTT
CDR3aa: CASSSLRLTSTDTQYF

v_gene: TRBV10-3
abundance: NA
d_gene: NA
j_gene: TRBJ1-1
CDR3nt: TGTGCCATCACCCTAACTAGGGACGGAGGAACAGCTGAAGCTTTCTTT
CDR3aa: CAITLTRDGGTAEAFF

v_gene: TRBV7-9
abundance: few
d_gene: TRBD1
j_gene: TRBJ2-5
CDR3nt: TGTGCCAGCAGTCGAAGCATACAGGGGTCCGAGACCCAGTACTTC
CDR3aa: CASSRSIQGSETQYF

v_gene: TRBV19
abundance: few
d_gene: NA
j_gene: TRBJ1-5
CDR3nt: TGTGCCAGTAGTCTTACAGCTGTCGGCAATCAGCCCCAGCATTTT
CDR3aa: CASSLTAVGNQPQHF

v_gene: TRBV7-9
abundance: NA
d_gene: NA
j_gene: TRBJ2-7
CDR3nt: TGTGCCAGCAGCATGACAGCCGAGCAGTACTTC
CDR3aa: CASSMTAEQYF

v_gene: TRBV7-9
abundance: NA
d_gene: NA
j_gene: TRBJ2-7
CDR3nt: TGTGCCAGCAGCCCCCCCTCGGTTTACGAGCAGTACTTC
CDR3aa: CASSPPSVYEQYF

v_gene: TRBV7-9
abundance: NA
d_gene: TRBD1
j_gene: TRBJ2-5
CDR3nt: TGTGCCAGCAGCCCGACAGGGATACAAGAGACCCAGTACTTC
CDR3aa: CASSPTGIQETQYF